The 16 T cell receptor beta chains below come from one sample, sequenced in a study of T cell responses to AZD1222 COVID-19 vaccine. Method: immunoSEQ multiplex PCR; TCRdb's copy keeps in-frame clones and lacks some. Of 85,000 to 130,000 clones in the sample, about 86% were seen once. The input for sequencing was peripheral blood, taken on day 0 of AZD1222 vaccination. The source is an adult in good health.

The chain employs TRBV5-1 and TRBJ2-7, with TRBD1 as a possible D gene (5 bases). V was pared by 4 bases and J by 0 bases, with 14 bases between. CDR1 SGHRS and CDR2 YFSETQ come from the germline V gene. The CDR3 is 15 amino acids. The CDR3 DNA is TGCGCCAGCAGCGAGGACACCTACAACTCCTACGAGCAGTACTTC. It yields the protein CASSEDTYNSYEQYF.

Here the CDR3 DNA reads TGTGCCAGTAGGTCCCAGACCAACACTGAAGCTTTCTTT. As protein: CASRSQTNTEAFF. The genes are TRBV19 and TRBJ1-1; D gene unclear. V was clipped by 6 bases and J by 2 bases, with 10 bases between them. Looked up from germline, CDR1 is LNHDA and CDR2 is SQIVND (reference sequence). The CDR3 has 13 amino acids.

The CDR3, as DNA: TGCAGCGCTGTCGCACAGCCCAATGAAAAACTGTTTTTT. This gives the protein CSAVAQPNEKLFF. The genes are TRBV29-1 and TRBJ1-4; D gene ambiguous. V was cut by 7 bases and J by 5 bases, with 14 bases left in between. CDR1 is SQVTM and CDR2 is ANQGSEA in the germline V gene. This CDR3 is 13 amino acids long.

The gene calls are TRBV4-1 and TRBJ2-5; possibly TRBD1 for D (6 bases). Germline V gene data show CDR1 as MGHRA and CDR2 as YSYEKL. CDR3 length equals 15 residues. The V gene lost 1 base and the J gene lost 4 bases, with 13 bases spanning the gap. This chain's CDR3 is CASSQVDRRLETQYF. The CDR3 bases are TGCGCCAGCAGCCAAGTGGACAGACGTTTAGAGACCCAGTACTTC.

J is TRBJ1-4 and V is TRBV14; perhaps TRBD1 as D (6 bases). Deletions cut 0 bases from V and 8 bases from J, with 13 bases between. CDR1 SGHDN and CDR2 FVKESK come from the germline V gene. The CDR3 extends over 15 amino acids. CDR3 region: CASSQDRGLGEKLFF. The CDR3 DNA sequence: TGTGCCAGCAGCCAAGATCGGGGGCTCGGAGAAAAACTGTTTTTT.

CDR3 sequence (DNA): TGTGCCAGCACCCGTGGTCTCGGGTTTCTGTTTTTT. Its translation is CASTRGLGFLFF. The chain combines TRBV2 with TRBJ1-4; D not resolved. This CDR3 contains 12 residues. Trimming cost V 7 bases and J 14 bases, with 17 bases left between them. Germline loops: CDR1 SNHLY, CDR2 FYNNEI. Supplemented by reference TRBV2 and TRBJ1-4, the full variable domain reads EPEVTQTPSHQVTQMGQEVILRCVPISNHLYFYWYRQILGQKVEFLVSFYNNEISEKSEIFDDQFSVERPDGSNFTLKIRSTKLEDSAMYFCASTRGLGFLFFGSGTQLSVL.

The chain links TRBV5-1 to TRBJ1-2, with TRBD1 as a possible D gene (6 bases). This CDR3 is 13 amino acids long. Per the germline V gene, CDR1 is SGHRS and CDR2 is YFSETQ. The V gene lost 2 bases and the J gene lost 6 bases, with 11 bases spanning the gap. The CDR3 spells CASSFGRGDGYTF. The CDR3 DNA sequence: TGCGCCAGCAGCTTTGGCAGGGGAGATGGCTACACCTTC.

The V call is TRBV27, the J call TRBJ1-5, with D uncertain. V shed 5 bases and J shed 0 bases, with 11 bases lying between them. The CDR3 covers 15 residues. CDR1 MNHEY and CDR2 SMNVEV come from the germline V gene (reference sequence). The CDR3: CASSPAPNSNQPQHF. The CDR3 nucleotides read TGTGCCAGCAGTCCAGCCCCGAATAGCAATCAGCCCCAGCATTTT.

Regarding this clone: Germline is not matched at one junction end, which may reflect a read error. V is TRBV7-7 and J is TRBJ2-1; D possibly corresponds to TRBD1 (6 bases). This CDR3 region has 15 residues. In germline, CDR1 is SSHAT, CDR2 FNYEAQ (reference sequence). CDR3 DNA sequence: TGTGCTAGCAGCCCAGGGGCAGAGAACTACAATGAGCAGTTCTTC. Residues: CASSPGAENYNEQFF. Using reference TRBV7-7 and TRBJ2-1 for the parts outside the CDR3, the full variable domain is GAGVSQSPRYKVTKRGQDVTLRCDPISSHATLYWYQQALGQGPEFLTYFNYEAQPDKSGLPSDRFSAERPEGSISTLTIQRTEQRDSAMYRCASSPGAENYNEQFFGPGTRLTVL.

J is TRBJ2-4 and V is TRBV7-9; 10 positions match TRBD1. The CDR3 is 15 residues long. V lost 1 base, J lost 8 bases, and 5 bases stayed unmatched. CDR1 is SEHNR, CDR2 FQNEAQ, per germline (reference sequence). The chain's CDR3 is CASSLGGQGRDIQYF. DNA of the CDR3: TGTGCCAGCAGCTTAGGGGGACAGGGGCGGGACATTCAGTACTTC. The full variable domain, in which reference TRBV7-9 and TRBJ2-4 provide the parts outside the CDR3, is DTGVSQNPRHKITKRGQNVTFRCDPISEHNRLYWYRQTLGQGPEFLTYFQNEAQLEKSRLLSDRFSAERPKGSFSTLEIQRTEQGDSAMYLCASSLGGQGRDIQYFGAGTRLSVL.

The genes are TRBV4-3 and TRBJ1-2, with 12 bases aligning to TRBD1. Looked up from germline, CDR1 is LGHNA and CDR2 is YSLEER. After removal of 1 base from V and 7 bases from J, the junction contained 7 bases not matched to a gene. This CDR3 comprises 16 residues. The CDR3 spells CASSQGPGQGAGGYTF. The CDR3 DNA follows: TGCGCCAGCAGCCAAGGGCCGGGACAGGGGGCAGGTGGCTACACCTTC.

The chain couples TRBV21-1 to TRBJ2-2. TRBV21-1 is listed as a pseudogene. The CDR3 has 23 residues. The CDR3 bases are TGTGCCAGCAGCAAACCCTGGCGGGTGCCCGGACACATGAAGACCTTAAACACCGGGGAGCTGTTTTTT. Protein sequence: CASSKPWRVPGHMKTLNTGELFF.

The chain uses TRBV6-5 and TRBJ1-2; D not resolved. The germline gives CDR1 MNHEY, CDR2 SVGAGI. This CDR3 comprises 13 residues. The V end lost 4 bases, the J end lost 2 bases, and 8 bases lay between the germline ends. The chain's CDR3 is CASSSPPNYGYTF. As DNA, the CDR3 is TGTGCCAGCAGTTCCCCCCCGAACTATGGCTACACCTTC.

This clone was observed a single time. This chain connects TRBV18 to TRBJ1-1, with D maybe TRBD1 (6 bases). Trimming cost V 3 bases and J 7 bases, with 15 bases left between them. The CDR3 spans 14 residues. Germline CDR1 reads KGHSH; CDR2 reads LQKENI. DNA of the CDR3: TGTGCCAGCTCACCTCGAAGGGGGTACATTGAAGCTTTCTTT. This translates into CASSPRRGYIEAFF.

This rearrangement joins TRBV10-3 to TRBJ1-2; 8 bases fit TRBD1. CDR3 size: 15 residues. The germline gives CDR1 ENHRY, CDR2 SYGVKD. V trimming: 4 bases; J trimming: 3 bases; junction bases outside the gene matches: 7. This chain's CDR3 is CAISAGQAEDYGYTF. The CDR3 coding sequence is TGTGCCATCAGTGCGGGACAGGCTGAAGACTATGGCTACACCTTC.

This clone was counted only a few times. The rearrangement joins TRBV13 to TRBJ2-3; 8 positions agree with TRBD2. CDR3 length: 15 amino acids. V dropped 4 bases and J dropped 0; count of bases not matched to a gene: 3. The V gene's germline CDR1 is PRHDT and CDR2 FYEKMQ (reference sequence). CDR3 sequence: CASSSRGGSTDTQYF. The CDR3 region has the DNA TGTGCCAGCAGCTCTCGGGGGGGGAGCACAGATACGCAGTATTTT.